One and the same sample provided the 31 T cell receptor beta chains below, sequenced in a study of response to subunit inactivated influenza vaccine. TCRdb recomputed calls from the RT-PCR reads with MiXCR, one row per CDR3 protein. The repertoire holds 500,000 or so distinct CDR3 sequences, 16% seen once, with 3% in the top ten. Sequencing was performed on CD4+ T cells sorted from PBMCs, taken around 2 years after vaccination. The receptor source for this set is a man aged 45 to 75 who received an inactivated influenza vaccine.

The gene calls are TRBV25-1 and TRBJ2-5; no clear D gene. The CDR3 loop spans 14 amino acids. The germline gives CDR1 MGHDK, CDR2 SYGVNS. The ends were cut back, 5 bases at V and 1 base at J, with 11 bases in the middle. CDR3 nucleotides: TGTGCCAGCAGTTCTGCCAGGTCCCAAGAGACCCAGTACTTC. Its translation: CASSSARSQETQYF.

Many counts were recorded for this clonotype. The rearrangement links TRBV4-3 to TRBJ1-6; no firm D call. V lost 0 bases to trimming and J lost 2 bases, with 8 bases between them. Germline V gives CDR1 LGHNA, CDR2 YSLEER. The CDR3 loop spans 16 amino acids. CDR3 in DNA: TGCGCCAGCAGCCAAGAATGGGAACCCTATAATTCACCCCTCCACTTT. It yields the protein CASSQEWEPYNSPLHF.

This clonotype was recorded a few times. The rearrangement links TRBV6-5 to TRBJ2-1; D gene unclear. Trimming pared 3 bases from V and 2 bases from J, leaving 11 bases between. The CDR3 is 15 amino acids. Germline loops: CDR1 MNHEY, CDR2 SVGAGI. CDR3 bases: TGTGCCAGCAGTTATGAGGCGGTTACCTACAATGAGCAGTTCTTC. Protein product: CASSYEAVTYNEQFF.

The V and J genes are TRBV19 and TRBJ1-1; D may be TRBD1 (6 bases). The V and J ends lost 7 bases and 1 base respectively, with 16 bases between them. The CDR3 sequence is 15 residues long. CDR1 is LNHDA, CDR2 SQIVND, per germline (reference sequence). In DNA, the CDR3 is TGTGCCAGTAAACTACAGGGTACTGAGAACACTGAAGCTTTCTTT. Its translation: CASKLQGTENTEAFF.

This clonotype was detected a few times. J is TRBJ2-2 and V is TRBV5-1; possible D gene TRBD1, 5 bases. Deletions cut 1 base from V and 0 bases from J, with 13 bases between. The germline V gene has CDR1 SGHRS and CDR2 YFSETQ. CDR3 length equals 17 residues. DNA for the CDR3: TGCGCCAGCAGCTTGCACCAGGGCACTACGAACACCGGGGAGCTGTTTTTT. Residues: CASSLHQGTTNTGELFF.

This clonotype showed up just a few times. This sequence joins TRBV11-2 and TRBJ2-7; D is perhaps TRBD2 (5 bases). The CDR3 is made up of 13 amino acids. Germline V gives CDR1 SGHAT, CDR2 FQNNGV. V was cut by 4 bases and J by 1 base, with 8 bases left in between. CDR3 sequence (DNA): TGTGCCAGCAGCTCGGAGGCGTCCTACGAGCAGTACTTC. Its protein product is CASSSEASYEQYF.

A word on this clonotype: Since a much larger clone is just one base distant, this may be a read error. The gene calls are TRBV11-1 and TRBJ2-3, with D unclear. This CDR3 comprises 12 residues. Trimming removed 0 bases from V and 6 bases from J, with 4 bases in between. The germline V gene encodes CDR1 SGHAT and CDR2 FQDESV (reference sequence). CDR3 coding DNA: TGTGCCAGCAGCTTAGCTATGGATACGCAGTATTTT. Translation gives CASSLAMDTQYF.

Only a few counts were recorded for this clonotype. The rearrangement joins TRBV4-1 to TRBJ1-6; no firm D call. V lost 0 bases and J lost 10, with 4 bases in between. This CDR3 is built from 12 residues. Germline V gives CDR1 MGHRA, CDR2 YSYEKL. CDR3 amino acids: CASSQERSPLHF. The CDR3 DNA is TGCGCCAGCAGCCAAGAGCGCTCACCCCTCCACTTT.

The V call is TRBV20-1, the J call TRBJ2-5; D unresolved. Trimming stripped 0 bases from V and 9 bases from J, with 14 bases between. The CDR3 covers 13 residues. Germline V gives CDR1 DFQATT, CDR2 SNEGSKA (reference sequence). The CDR3 DNA reads TGCAGTGCTAGAGATCTCCGGTATGTGGCCCAGTACTTC. It codes for CSARDLRYVAQYF.

The chain employs TRBV11-2 and TRBJ1-1; D is perhaps TRBD1 (5 bases). The germline V and J ends were trimmed by 5 bases and 10 bases, with 20 bases remaining between them. The CDR3 has 14 amino acids. From germline, CDR1 is SGHAT and CDR2 FQNNGV. The CDR3: CASSLGEGNHLAFF. For the CDR3, the DNA is TGTGCCAGCAGCCTAGGGGAGGGTAACCACCTAGCTTTCTTT.

V is TRBV18 and J is TRBJ2-7, with TRBD2 matching 10 bases. J was trimmed by 5 bases and V by 3 bases; bases with no gene match: 7. Germline assignment: CDR1 KGHSH and CDR2 LQKENI. This CDR3 contains 15 residues. CDR3 residues: CASSPPGLATHEQYF. CDR3 coding DNA: TGTGCCAGCTCACCTCCGGGACTAGCGACGCACGAGCAGTACTTC. Full variable domain (outside the CDR3, taken from reference TRBV18 and TRBJ2-7): NAGVMQNPRHLVRRRGQEARLRCSPMKGHSHVYWYRQLPEEGLKFMVYLQKENIIDESGMPKERFSAEFPKEGPSILRIQQVVRGDSAAYFCASSPPGLATHEQYFGPGTRLTVT.

Of note for this clonotype: Its ends do not fully match the called genes, so a read error is possible. CDR3 nucleotides: TGCAGCGCTCGACAGCGCGGAGGGATGAACATTCTGTACTTC. This codes for CSARQRGGMNILYF. The rearrangement uses TRBV29-1 and TRBJ2-4; TRBD2 is a possible D gene (6 bases). The CDR3 covers 14 residues. The germline gives CDR1 SQVTM, CDR2 ANQGSEA.

The gene calls are TRBV6-1 and TRBJ1-1; D ambiguous. CDR3 size: 14 residues. V gave up 4 bases and J gave up 5 bases, with 14 bases separating them. The germline CDR1 and CDR2 sequences are MNHNS and SASEGT. In nucleotides, the CDR3 is TGTGCCAGCAGTGGACCGGCGGCTTGGACTGAAGCTTTCTTT. Protein sequence: CASSGPAAWTEAFF.

This clonotype was counted only a few times. V is TRBV19 and J is TRBJ2-1, with 8 bases identical to TRBD2. The V and J ends lost 3 bases and 6 bases, in that order; junction bases with no gene match: 10. Germline V lookup: CDR1 LNHDA, CDR2 SQIVND (reference sequence). The length of the CDR3 is 16 residues. DNA of the CDR3: TGTGCCAGTAGTATCACCGGGACTAGAATACTCAATGAGCAGTTCTTC. It is translated as CASSITGTRILNEQFF.

There are a few counts of this clonotype. The chain is built from TRBV7-9 and TRBJ1-2, with D unresolved. This CDR3 comprises 13 residues. Per the germline V gene, CDR1 is SEHNR and CDR2 is FQNEAQ (reference sequence). V shed 6 bases and J shed 8 bases, with 16 bases lying between them. CDR3 protein: CASSSQTPWGYTF. CDR3 nucleotides: TGTGCCAGCAGTTCACAGACCCCCTGGGGCTACACCTTC.

This clonotype was counted once. V usage is TRBV28 and J usage is TRBJ2-3; perhaps D is TRBD1 or TRBD2 (6 bases each). CDR1 MDHEN and CDR2 SYDVKM come from the germline V gene. The CDR3 length is 14 residues. Trimming left V 7 bases short and J 0 bases short, with 11 bases between. The CDR3 nucleotides read TGTGCCAGCAAGGGGGGACGTAGCACAGATACGCAGTATTTT. This translates into CASKGGRSTDTQYF.

V and J are TRBV7-9 and TRBJ2-1; 9 bases fit TRBD2. Per the germline V gene, CDR1 is SEHNR and CDR2 is FQNEAQ (reference sequence). The CDR3 totals 15 residues. J was trimmed by 5 bases and V by 3 bases; bases with no gene match: 5. The chain's CDR3 is CASSLPPSGNNEQFF. The CDR3 coding sequence is TGTGCCAGCAGCTTGCCCCCTAGCGGGAACAATGAGCAGTTCTTC.

This clonotype occurred a few times. The V gene is TRBV10-2, the J gene TRBJ2-7, with TRBD2 as a possible D gene (6 bases). The ends were cut back, 7 bases at V and 4 bases at J, with 8 bases in the middle. CDR3 length equals 11 residues. The germline CDR1 and CDR2 sequences are WSHSY and SAAADI. This CDR3 reads CASMEGYEQYF. CDR3 nucleotide sequence: TGCGCCAGCATGGAGGGATACGAGCAGTACTTC.

This clonotype was counted many times. The genes are TRBV10-3 and TRBJ1-1; D is uncertain. Germline-derived CDR1 and CDR2 are ENHRY and SYGVKD. The CDR3 spans 12 residues. V gave up 2 bases and J gave up 7 bases, with 8 bases separating them. The CDR3 DNA follows: TGTGCCATCAGTGAGAATGGCTATGAAGCTTTCTTT. It translates to CAISENGYEAFF.

The chain couples TRBV7-9 to TRBJ1-1; weak D call: TRBD1 (6 bases). This CDR3 contains 17 residues. Germline V gives CDR1 SEHNR, CDR2 FQNEAQ (reference sequence). Trimming shortened V by 1 base and J by 1 base, and 16 bases separated the two germline ends. The CDR3 bases are TGTGCCAGCAGCTTAGTTAGGTCCCGACAGGCGAACACTGAAGCTTTCTTT. This encodes CASSLVRSRQANTEAFF. Together with reference TRBV7-9 and TRBJ1-1, the CDR3 gives the full variable domain: DTGVSQNPRHKITKRGQNVTFRCDPISEHNRLYWYRQTLGQGPEFLTYFQNEAQLEKSRLLSDRFSAERPKGSFSTLEIQRTEQGDSAMYLCASSLVRSRQANTEAFFGQGTRLTVV.

This clonotype was counted a few times. Here the CDR3 reads CASSSHELGEQFF. The CDR3 nucleotides read TGTGCCAGCAGTTCGCACGAACTCGGTGAGCAGTTCTTC. The gene calls are TRBV6-5 and TRBJ2-1; D not certain. CDR1 and CDR2 from the germline V gene are MNHEY and SVGAGI. The CDR3 is made up of 13 amino acids. V gave up 4 bases and J gave up 9 bases, with 13 bases separating them.

This clonotype appeared a few times. V usage is TRBV30 and J usage is TRBJ2-7; 8 bases fit TRBD1. With V trimmed by 1 base and J by 7 bases, 9 bases remained unmatched. CDR1 and CDR2 (germline): GTSNPN, SVGIG (reference sequence). This CDR3 is 14 amino acids long. CDR3 loop: CAWSEFQGAREQYF. CDR3 coding DNA: TGTGCCTGGAGTGAATTCCAGGGGGCCCGGGAGCAGTACTTC.

This clonotype has just a few counts. The rearrangement links TRBV20-1 to TRBJ2-7; no firm D call. Per the germline V gene, CDR1 is DFQATT and CDR2 is SNEGSKA (reference sequence). V lost 4 bases and J 3 bases, leaving 13 bases between the germline ends. The CDR3 has 13 amino acids. The CDR3 bases are TGCAGTGCTAAGATCCAGCAGAGCTACGAGCAGTACTTC. This codes for CSAKIQQSYEQYF.

The table lists this clonotype with a few counts. The chain combines TRBV5-1 with TRBJ1-1, with D possibly matching TRBD1 (5 bases). The CDR3 loop spans 14 amino acids. The V gene lost 5 bases and the J gene lost 3 bases, with 14 bases spanning the gap. CDR1 and CDR2 from the germline V gene are SGHRS and YFSETQ. The CDR3 DNA follows: TGCGCCAGCAGATCTTCGGGGGGATACACTGAAGCTTTCTTT. Amino acids: CASRSSGGYTEAFF.

This clonotype was seen only a few times. The CDR3 nucleotides are TGCGCCAGCACCCGGGCGGAAGACTCACCCCTCCACTTT. Translation gives CASTRAEDSPLHF. The chain is built from TRBV5-1 and TRBJ1-6; no clear D gene. Germline CDR1 and CDR2: SGHRS and YFSETQ. V lost 6 bases to trimming and J lost 10 bases, with 14 bases between them. This CDR3 comprises 13 residues. Based on the CDR3 plus reference TRBV5-1 and TRBJ1-6, the full variable domain is KAGVTQTPRYLIKTRGQQVTLSCSPISGHRSVSWYQQTPGQGLQFLFEYFSETQRNKGNFPGRFSGRQFSNSRSEMNVSTLELGDSALYLCASTRAEDSPLHFGNGTRLTVT.

This clonotype came up a few times. The rearrangement joins TRBV6-2 or TRBV6-3 to TRBJ2-7; D is unclear. The CDR3 contains 14 residues. The V gene's germline CDR1 is MNHEY and CDR2 SVGEGT. V gave up 4 bases and J gave up 2 bases, with 12 bases separating them. CDR3 in amino acids: CASSWRHGTYEQYF. The CDR3 region has the DNA TGTGCCAGCAGTTGGAGACACGGCACCTACGAGCAGTACTTC.

The rearrangement joins TRBV20-1 to TRBJ2-1; 13 nucleotides match TRBD2. The CDR3 is made up of 17 amino acids. With 5 bases clipped from V and 1 base from J, the junction kept 8 bases outside the gene matches. Germline CDR1 DFQATT, CDR2 SNEGSKA (reference sequence). CDR3 residues: CSALGLAGIISYNEQFF. The CDR3 DNA follows: TGCAGTGCTCTGGGACTAGCGGGAATCATATCCTACAATGAGCAGTTCTTC.

The V call is TRBV20-1, the J call TRBJ2-3, with 12 bases aligning to TRBD2. Germline values: CDR1 DFQATT, CDR2 SNEGSKA (reference sequence). The CDR3 is 17 residues long. V trimming: 1 base; J trimming: 4 bases; junction bases outside the gene matches: 9. The CDR3 sequence is CSARVAKGTSGSDTQYF. In DNA form, the CDR3 reads TGCAGTGCTAGAGTAGCCAAGGGGACTAGCGGGTCAGATACGCAGTATTTT.

The genes are TRBV10-3 and TRBJ1-4; D remains unclear. The CDR3 has 18 residues. V shed 0 bases and J shed 8 bases, with 22 bases lying between them. The germline V gene encodes CDR1 ENHRY and CDR2 SYGVKD. The CDR3 is CAISESTSGGRLGEKLFF. The CDR3 coding sequence is TGTGCCATCAGTGAGTCGACATCGGGCGGGCGCCTCGGGGAAAAACTGTTTTTT.

This clonotype was seen only a few times. The CDR3 region has the DNA TGTGCCAGCAGTCCTAGGGGGGGTCACAATGAGCAGTTCTTC. As protein: CASSPRGGHNEQFF. V is TRBV7-2 and J is TRBJ2-1, with D perhaps matching TRBD2 (7 bases). Germline-derived CDR1 and CDR2 are SGHTA and FQGNSA. There are 14 residues in the CDR3. V shed 6 bases and J shed 5 bases, with 14 bases lying between them.

This clonotype was observed a handful of times. The gene calls are TRBV15 and TRBJ2-2; D is undetermined. The CDR3 is made up of 12 amino acids. Germline CDR1 LNHNV, CDR2 YYDKDF (reference sequence). Trimming stripped 9 bases from V and 8 bases from J, with 13 bases between. The CDR3 is CATGPVRGELFF. As DNA, the CDR3 is TGTGCCACTGGGCCCGTCCGTGGGGAGCTGTTTTTT.